Below are 29 T cell receptor beta chains sequenced from a single sample in a study of shared clonotypes between healthy human individuals (dated by TCRdb to the early 2020s). The library was obtained by the immunoSEQ multiplex PCR assay. The source is immuneACCESS, and TCRdb retained only in-frame sequences with V and J called. Part of the clones is not carried over; for the studies checked, unresolved V genes explain less than half of this, and the remainder is unexplained. Within this sample are 2 million to 2.5 million clones, with 93% of them counted one time only. Together, the top ten hold about 0.41% of the sample. The sample taken for sequencing was naive CD4+ T cells from PBMCs. The label giving this sample's cell subset or site can be read as: CD45RA+ positively selected. The source is a man aged 18 to 29 in good health. Some clones in this sample may be carry-over from other donors' samples.

V is TRBV29-1 and J is TRBJ2-5; unclear D gene. This CDR3 comprises 13 residues. The V and J ends lost 6 bases and 0 bases respectively, with 11 bases between them. CDR1 SQVTM and CDR2 ANQGSEA come from the germline V gene. CDR3 residues: CSVGPSNQETQYF. The CDR3, as DNA: TGCAGCGTCGGCCCCTCAAACCAAGAGACCCAGTACTTC. Variable domain in full (rest from reference TRBV29-1 and TRBJ2-5): SAVISQKPSRDICQRGTSLTIQCQVDSQVTMMFWYRQQPGQSLTLIATANQGSEATYESGFVIDKFPISRPNLTFSTLTVSNMSPEDSSIYLCSVGPSNQETQYFGPGTRLLVL.

The chain carries TRBV28 and TRBJ2-4, with D possibly being TRBD1 or TRBD2 (5 bases each). The CDR3 is 14 residues long. Germline values: CDR1 MDHEN, CDR2 SYDVKM. V shed 11 bases and J shed 1 base, with 15 bases lying between them. CDR3 in amino acids: CAVRDGMAKNIQYF. CDR3 in DNA: TGTGCCGTCCGGGACGGCATGGCCAAAAACATTCAGTACTTC.

This sequence joins TRBV9 and TRBJ2-1; 9 bases are a match to TRBD1. The CDR3 has 13 amino acids. CDR1 and CDR2 from the germline V gene are SGDLS and YYNGEE. V lost 3 bases to trimming and J lost 9 bases; unmatched junction nucleotides: 4. The chain's CDR3 is CASSDRGRLEQFF. Written as DNA, the CDR3 is TGTGCCAGCAGCGACAGGGGGCGCCTTGAGCAGTTCTTC. The variable domain in full, with the rest retrieved from reference TRBV9 and TRBJ2-1, is DSGVTQTPKHLITATGQRVTLRCSPRSGDLSVYWYQQSLDQGLQFLIQYYNGEERAKGNILERFSAQQFPDLHSELNLSSLELGDSALYFCASSDRGRLEQFFGPGTRLTVL.

The chain combines TRBV10-3 with TRBJ1-5, with a tentative D call TRBD1 (5 bases). The germline CDR1 and CDR2 sequences are ENHRY and SYGVKD. The CDR3 covers 12 residues. Trimming shortened V by 11 bases and J by 0 bases, and 8 bases separated the two germline ends. CDR3 loop: CASGDSNQPQHF. The CDR3 DNA follows: TGTGCCTCGGGGGATAGCAATCAGCCCCAGCATTTT.

This chain connects TRBV29-1 to TRBJ1-2, with TRBD1 matching over 9 bases. V gave up 8 bases and J gave up 2 bases; unmatched junction bases: 6. Germline V gene sequence: CDR1 SQVTM, CDR2 ANQGSEA. The CDR3 length is 13 residues. CDR3 coding DNA: TGCAGCACAGGGGGCAGGGCCAACTATGGCTACACCTTC. It translates to CSTGGRANYGYTF.

CDR3 residues: CASSLLSAGSYEQYF. The DNA of the CDR3 is TGTGCCAGCAGTTTATTATCGGCGGGTTCCTACGAGCAGTACTTC. V is TRBV28 and J is TRBJ2-7; a weak D match, TRBD2 (5 bases). V lost 1 base and J lost 1, with 11 bases in between. Germline V CDR1 and CDR2: MDHEN, SYDVKM. The CDR3 covers 15 residues.

The chain employs TRBV30 and TRBJ2-7; 9 positions agree with TRBD2. CDR3 size: 15 residues. The J segment lost 1 base and the V segment lost 7 bases, leaving 11 bases of the junction unmatched. Germline V CDR1 and CDR2: GTSNPN, SVGIG (reference sequence). The CDR3 loop is CALWASGKDSYEQYF. The CDR3 DNA sequence: TGTGCCTTGTGGGCTAGCGGGAAGGATTCCTACGAGCAGTACTTC. The full variable domain, in which reference TRBV30 and TRBJ2-7 provide the parts outside the CDR3, is SQTIHQWPATLVQPVGSPLSLECTVEGTSNPNLYWYRQAAGRGLQLLFYSVGIGQISSEVPQNLSASRPQDRQFILSSKKLLLSDSGFYLCALWASGKDSYEQYFGPGTRLTVT.

The gene calls are TRBV7-3 and TRBJ1-1; 7 positions agree with TRBD1. This CDR3 contains 15 residues. Germline V gene sequence: CDR1 SGHTA, CDR2 FQGTGA. Unmatched junction bases numbered 7, after V lost 5 bases and J lost 1 base. CDR3 nucleotide sequence: TGTGCCAGCAGCGCCCGACAGGGAAGGAACACTGAAGCTTTCTTT. Encoded protein: CASSARQGRNTEAFF.

This clone has a single count. The rearrangement uses TRBV7-2 and TRBJ2-1; 9 nucleotides agree with TRBD2. The CDR3 loop spans 16 amino acids. Per germline, CDR1 SGHTA and CDR2 FQGNSA. V shed 3 bases and J 8 bases; nucleotides not matched to a gene: 11. DNA for the CDR3: TGTGCCAGCAGCTTGTTGGGACTAGCAATTGGCGATGAGCAGTTCTTC. Translated, it gives CASSLLGLAIGDEQFF.

The chain combines TRBV5-1 with TRBJ2-5; no firm D call. CDR3 length equals 12 residues. Germline CDR1 and CDR2: SGHRS and YFSETQ. The V end was cut by 4 bases, the J end by 5 bases, with 9 bases between. The CDR3 DNA is TGCGCCAGCAGCCACCCCGGGGAGACCCAGTACTTC. Translation gives CASSHPGETQYF. The full variable domain, in which reference TRBV5-1 and TRBJ2-5 provide the parts outside the CDR3, is KAGVTQTPRYLIKTRGQQVTLSCSPISGHRSVSWYQQTPGQGLQFLFEYFSETQRNKGNFPGRFSGRQFSNSRSEMNVSTLELGDSALYLCASSHPGETQYFGPGTRLLVL.

In DNA, the CDR3 is TGTGCCTGGGCCCCTGGTTTGTCAGGGGGCGGGTCACCCCTCCACTTT. The encoded protein is CAWAPGLSGGGSPLHF. V usage is TRBV30 and J usage is TRBJ1-6, with 8 bases fitting TRBD1. The CDR3 contains 16 residues. V shed 5 bases and J 10 bases; nucleotides not matched to a gene: 16. Germline CDR1 is GTSNPN and CDR2 is SVGIG (reference sequence).

This chain links TRBV15 with TRBJ2-2; D call uncertain. This CDR3 has 13 residues. Per the germline V gene, CDR1 is LNHNV and CDR2 is YYDKDF (reference sequence). V shed 1 base and J shed 6 bases, with 6 bases lying between them. In nucleotides, the CDR3 is TGTGCCACCAGCAGAGTAACGGCCGGGGAGCTGTTTTTT. Translating gives CATSRVTAGELFF.

The chain joins TRBV28 to TRBJ2-7, with 12 bases fitting TRBD2. V gave up 0 bases and J gave up 0 bases; unmatched junction bases: 21. The length of the CDR3 is 23 residues. Per germline, CDR1 MDHEN and CDR2 SYDVKM. The CDR3 protein is CASSLWQGGASGRAKERSYEQYF. The DNA of the CDR3 is TGTGCCAGCAGTTTATGGCAGGGGGGGGCTAGCGGGAGGGCAAAAGAGCGCTCCTACGAGCAGTACTTC.

The chain combines TRBV28 with TRBJ1-5; no definite D call. This CDR3 comprises 12 residues. V was cut by 6 bases and J by 6 bases, with 9 bases left in between. The germline gives CDR1 MDHEN, CDR2 SYDVKM. The CDR3 here is CASSPTAQPQHF. The CDR3 region has the DNA TGTGCCAGCAGCCCGACCGCTCAGCCCCAGCATTTT.

About this clone: In the same sample, other DNA sequences code for this CDR3. The chain couples TRBV5-1 to TRBJ2-1; TRBD2 agrees at 9 bases. V gave up 2 bases and J gave up 4 bases; unmatched junction bases: 7. This CDR3 has 16 residues. CDR1 and CDR2 (germline): SGHRS, YFSETQ. CDR3: CASSFLAGASYNEQFF. The DNA of the CDR3 is TGCGCCAGCAGCTTTTTAGCGGGAGCGAGTTACAATGAGCAGTTCTTC.

This clone has a single count. The genes are TRBV11-2 and TRBJ2-1; 7 nucleotides agree with TRBD2. V shed 3 bases, J shed 4 bases, and the junction held 15 bases outside the gene matches. The length of the CDR3 is 18 residues. CDR1 is SGHAT, CDR2 FQNNGV, per germline. The CDR3: CASSFAPQRDQGYNEQFF. The CDR3 nucleotides are TGTGCCAGCAGCTTTGCCCCACAGCGGGACCAGGGTTACAATGAGCAGTTCTTC.

The chain combines TRBV15 with TRBJ2-7; D possibly corresponds to TRBD1 (6 bases). This CDR3 has 17 residues. The ends were cut back, 3 bases at V and 5 bases at J, with 23 bases in the middle. In germline, CDR1 is LNHNV, CDR2 YYDKDF (reference sequence). CDR3 DNA sequence: TGTGCCACCAGCAGTCCTAGTGGGACCAGGGGCGGAGACGAGCAGTACTTC. Translating gives CATSSPSGTRGGDEQYF.

The rearrangement joins TRBV28 to TRBJ1-2, with TRBD1 as a possible D gene (5 bases). V shed 1 base and J shed 1 base, with 7 bases lying between them. The CDR3 is 14 amino acids. Germline V gene data show CDR1 as MDHEN and CDR2 as SYDVKM. CDR3 coding DNA: TGTGCCAGCAGTTTATCACAGGTTAACTATGGCTACACCTTC. This codes for CASSLSQVNYGYTF.

This chain uses TRBV7-2 with TRBJ1-2; D ambiguous. CDR1 and CDR2 (germline): SGHTA, FQGNSA. The CDR3 spans 14 residues. V was trimmed by 0 bases and J by 4 bases, leaving 9 bases between them. CDR3 sequence: CASSLARTVYGYTF. The CDR3 DNA sequence: TGTGCCAGCAGCTTAGCGCGAACCGTCTATGGCTACACCTTC. Variable domain in full (rest from reference TRBV7-2 and TRBJ1-2): GAGVSQSPSNKVTEKGKDVELRCDPISGHTALYWYRQSLGQGLEFLIYFQGNSAPDKSGLPSDRFSAERTGGSVSTLTIQRTQQEDSAVYLCASSLARTVYGYTFGSGTRLTVV.

The rearrangement links TRBV29-1 to TRBJ2-3; 8 nucleotides agree with TRBD1. The CDR3 length is 13 residues. Per germline, CDR1 SQVTM and CDR2 ANQGSEA. Unmatched junction bases numbered 7, after V lost 7 bases and J lost 4 bases. CDR3 coding DNA: TGCAGCGGGAACGCAGGGGGCCCAGATACGCAGTATTTT. Translated: CSGNAGGPDTQYF.

This clone showed up just once. This sequence joins TRBV5-1 and TRBJ1-4, with D tentatively TRBD1 (5 bases). The V end was cut by 3 bases, the J end by 14 bases, with 20 bases between. CDR1 is SGHRS, CDR2 YFSETQ, per germline. The CDR3 is 14 amino acids. Here the CDR3 DNA reads TGCGCCAGCAGCTCCGGGACCGCCCTCCGGATTCTGTTTTTT. Translation gives CASSSGTALRILFF.

The chain employs TRBV19 and TRBJ2-7, with 14 bases fitting TRBD2. Germline CDR1 and CDR2: LNHDA and SQIVND (reference sequence). The CDR3 sequence is 19 residues long. V lost 8 bases and J lost 2; bases outside the gene matches: 17. Here the CDR3 DNA reads TGTGCCAGTGGAGGGGTTCCCGGGACTAGCGGGAGCCCCCCCTACGAGCAGTACTTC. Protein sequence: CASGGVPGTSGSPPYEQYF.

V gene TRBV5-1 combines with J gene TRBJ1-6; D call uncertain. The CDR3 consists of 17 residues. The V and J ends lost 0 bases and 6 bases respectively, with 16 bases between them. From germline, CDR1 is SGHRS and CDR2 YFSETQ. The CDR3, as DNA: TGCGCCAGCAGCTTGGAGGCCTCCGCAATCGGTAATTCACCCCTCCACTTT. Translating gives CASSLEASAIGNSPLHF.

The chain employs TRBV18 and TRBJ2-7; 7 positions agree with TRBD2. There are 14 residues in the CDR3. V trimming: 5 bases; J trimming: 0 bases; junction bases outside the gene matches: 4. Germline V lookup: CDR1 KGHSH, CDR2 LQKENI. The chain's CDR3 is CASSATSDSYEQYF. The DNA for the CDR3 is TGTGCCAGCTCAGCCACTAGCGACTCCTACGAGCAGTACTTC.

The rearrangement joins TRBV19 to TRBJ1-2; 9 positions agree with TRBD1. Unmatched junction bases numbered 12, after V lost 9 bases and J lost 4 bases. Germline V CDR1 and CDR2: LNHDA, SQIVND (reference sequence). The CDR3 runs 15 residues. The CDR3 loop reads CASAPGQGPFYGYTF. CDR3 DNA sequence: TGTGCCAGCGCACCGGGACAGGGACCTTTCTATGGCTACACCTTC.

The chain has TRBV13 and TRBJ1-1; perhaps TRBD1 as D (6 bases). Per the germline V gene, CDR1 is PRHDT and CDR2 is FYEKMQ (reference sequence). The CDR3 extends over 14 amino acids. The V and J ends lost 4 bases and 5 bases respectively, with 14 bases between them. The CDR3 DNA reads TGTGCCAGCAGCTCATCAGGGGAGGCTACTGAAGCTTTCTTT. Its protein is CASSSSGEATEAFF.

The chain recombines TRBV30 with TRBJ2-2; 7 nucleotides line up with TRBD1. Germline values: CDR1 GTSNPN, CDR2 SVGIG (reference sequence). V was pared by 4 bases and J by 7 bases, with 6 bases of the junction left unmatched. The CDR3 loop spans 13 amino acids. The DNA of the CDR3 is TGTGCCTGGAACCAGGGGGTCCGCGGGGAGCTGTTTTTT. It codes for CAWNQGVRGELFF.

V usage is TRBV4-1 and J usage is TRBJ2-1, with D possibly TRBD2 on 6 matching bases. Between the trimmed V and J ends, which lost 5 bases and 8 bases, there was a span of 19 bases. This CDR3 contains 15 residues. Germline V lookup: CDR1 MGHRA, CDR2 YSYEKL. The CDR3 is CASSNPGLRRDEQFF. The CDR3 DNA reads as TGCGCCAGCAGCAACCCGGGACTCCGTAGGGATGAGCAGTTCTTC.

Turning to this clone: The same CDR3 can be traced to other DNA sequences in this sample. This rearrangement joins TRBV2 to TRBJ1-5, with D unclear. This CDR3 comprises 13 residues. Germline V lookup: CDR1 SNHLY, CDR2 FYNNEI. The V end lost 8 bases, the J end lost 2 bases, and 10 bases lay between the germline ends. The CDR3 sequence is CASSGDGNQPQHF. For the CDR3, the DNA is TGTGCCAGCTCTGGGGATGGCAATCAGCCCCAGCATTTT. Based on the CDR3 plus reference TRBV2 and TRBJ1-5, the full variable domain is EPEVTQTPSHQVTQMGQEVILRCVPISNHLYFYWYRQILGQKVEFLVSFYNNEISEKSEIFDDQFSVERPDGSNFTLKIRSTKLEDSAMYFCASSGDGNQPQHFGDGTRLSIL.